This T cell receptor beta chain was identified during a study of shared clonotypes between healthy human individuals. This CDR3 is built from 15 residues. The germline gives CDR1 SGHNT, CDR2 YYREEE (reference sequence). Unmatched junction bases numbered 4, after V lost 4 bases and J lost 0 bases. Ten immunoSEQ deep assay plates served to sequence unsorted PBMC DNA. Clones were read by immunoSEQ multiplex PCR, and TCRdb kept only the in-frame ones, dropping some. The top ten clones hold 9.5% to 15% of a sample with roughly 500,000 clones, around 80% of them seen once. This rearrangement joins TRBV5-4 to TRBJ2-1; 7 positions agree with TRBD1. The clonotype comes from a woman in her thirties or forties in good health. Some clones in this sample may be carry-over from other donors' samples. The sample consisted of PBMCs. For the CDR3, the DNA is TGTGCCAGCAGCACTCGGACAGGCTCCTACAATGAGCAGTTCTTC. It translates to CASSTRTGSYNEQFF.